Following are 19 T cell receptor beta chains from one sample sequenced in a study of T cell responses to AZD1222 COVID-19 vaccine. The assay was immunoSEQ multiplex PCR, and TCRdb's table has in-frame clones only and misses some. The sample lists about 120,000 clones, more than 75% seen once, with 7.5% in the top ten. The sequencing here drew on peripheral blood, taken on day 0 of AZD1222 vaccination. The receptor set was obtained from an adult in good health.

This clone was seen more than once but under ten times. J is TRBJ2-1 and V is TRBV28, with D possibly matching TRBD2 (5 bases). The CDR3 sequence is 15 residues long. Germline V gives CDR1 MDHEN, CDR2 SYDVKM. V was pared by 2 bases and J by 8 bases, with 16 bases between. The CDR3 here is CASSLPRGGRYEQFF. DNA for the CDR3: TGTGCCAGCAGTTTACCCCGTGGAGGCAGGTATGAGCAGTTCTTC.

The chain combines TRBV5-4 with TRBJ1-1; tentatively, D is TRBD1 (6 bases). Looked up from germline, CDR1 is SGHNT and CDR2 is YYREEE (reference sequence). V lost 4 bases to trimming and J lost 4 bases, with 11 bases between them. The CDR3 runs 13 residues. The CDR3 DNA sequence: TGTGCCAGCAGCGGAACAGGGAGCACTGAAGCTTTCTTT. The encoded protein is CASSGTGSTEAFF.

The chain has TRBV28 and TRBJ2-7, with a possible D match to TRBD1 (6 bases). Germline assignment: CDR1 MDHEN and CDR2 SYDVKM. The length of the CDR3 is 14 residues. V lost 3 bases to trimming and J lost 0 bases, with 9 bases between them. In nucleotides, the CDR3 is TGTGCCAGCAGTTTCACAGGGACCTCCTACGAGCAGTACTTC. Residues: CASSFTGTSYEQYF.

The chain carries TRBV5-1 and TRBJ2-5; D perhaps matches TRBD1 (6 bases). The CDR3 spans 15 residues. Trimming left V 3 bases short and J 3 bases short, with 15 bases between. Germline CDR1 and CDR2: SGHRS and YFSETQ. As DNA, the CDR3 is TGCGCCAGCAGCTACGATAGGGGGTTAGAAGAGACCCAGTACTTC. It translates to CASSYDRGLEETQYF.

The chain has TRBV28 and TRBJ1-2; 11 nucleotides line up with TRBD1. The CDR3 totals 15 residues. CDR1 and CDR2 from the germline V gene are MDHEN and SYDVKM. The ends lost 3 bases at V and 5 bases at J; junction bases unmatched: 5. The CDR3 region is CASSFGDRGIYGYTF. CDR3 in DNA: TGTGCCAGCAGTTTCGGGGACAGGGGGATTTATGGCTACACCTTC.

J is TRBJ1-1 and V is TRBV7-9, with D hard to call. Germline values: CDR1 SEHNR, CDR2 FQNEAQ (reference sequence). Deletions cut 5 bases from V and 2 bases from J, with 6 bases between. The CDR3 consists of 12 residues. The CDR3 DNA reads TGTGCCAGCAGCCACAGTAACACTGAAGCTTTCTTT. It encodes CASSHSNTEAFF.

V is TRBV12-3 or TRBV12-4 and J is TRBJ1-6; possible D gene TRBD1, 5 bases. CDR3 length: 12 residues. V dropped 3 bases and J dropped 12 bases, with 9 bases sitting between them. The CDR3 sequence is CASSLTDRPLHF. The CDR3 nucleotides are TGTGCCAGCAGTTTGACCGACAGACCCCTCCACTTT.

The CDR3 loop reads CASSRDYGYTF. CDR3 nucleotide sequence: TGTGCCAGCAGTAGAGATTATGGCTACACCTTC. The chain couples TRBV28 to TRBJ1-2, with no clear D. In germline, CDR1 is MDHEN, CDR2 SYDVKM. The CDR3 runs 11 residues. Deletions cut 5 bases from V and 5 bases from J, with 6 bases between.

The chain couples TRBV6-1 to TRBJ1-6; D might be TRBD1 (6 bases). Germline CDR1 reads MNHNS; CDR2 reads SASEGT. CDR3 length: 14 residues. Trimming cost V 7 bases and J 5 bases, with 12 bases left between them. This CDR3 reads CASTPDRNNSPLHF. CDR3 coding DNA: TGTGCCAGCACCCCGGACAGAAATAATTCACCCCTCCACTTT.

This clone appeared a few times. The chain joins TRBV4-2 to TRBJ1-1; D remains ambiguous. V gave up 8 bases and J gave up 1 base, with 2 bases separating them. CDR1 is LGHNA and CDR2 is YNFKEQ in the germline V gene. The CDR3 consists of 10 residues. CDR3 nucleotide sequence: TGTGCCAGCGGGAACACTGAAGCTTTCTTT. It codes for CASGNTEAFF.

The rearrangement joins TRBV4-2 to TRBJ2-7, with a possible D match to TRBD2 (5 bases). The CDR3 consists of 15 residues. Germline values: CDR1 LGHNA, CDR2 YNFKEQ. Trimming cost V 3 bases and J 2 bases, with 14 bases left between them. The CDR3 nucleotides are TGTGCCAGCAGCCACCAGTGGGGAGAACCCTACGAGCAGTACTTC. Translating gives CASSHQWGEPYEQYF.

The CDR3 DNA reads TGTGCCTGGACCAATCTGGGGGCACGGGAAGGAGAAGCTTTCTTT. The encoded protein is CAWTNLGAREGEAFF. The chain couples TRBV30 to TRBJ1-1; D is perhaps TRBD1 (6 bases). This CDR3 has 15 amino acids. The V and J ends lost 4 bases and 8 bases respectively, with 23 bases between them. The germline CDR1 and CDR2 sequences are GTSNPN and SVGIG (reference sequence). Supplemented by reference TRBV30 and TRBJ1-1, the full variable domain reads SQTIHQWPATLVQPVGSPLSLECTVEGTSNPNLYWYRQAAGRGLQLLFYSVGIGQISSEVPQNLSASRPQDRQFILSSKKLLLSDSGFYLCAWTNLGAREGEAFFGQGTRLTVV.

The gene calls are TRBV14 and TRBJ1-3; 7 positions agree with TRBD1. Trimming removed 4 bases from V and 0 bases from J; junction bases left unmatched: 9. CDR1 and CDR2 (germline): SGHDN, FVKESK. The CDR3 loop spans 17 amino acids. CDR3 nucleotide sequence: TGTGCCAGCAGCCGACGGACAGGCTCTTACTCTGGAAACACCATATATTTT. Translated, it gives CASSRRTGSYSGNTIYF.

The sample holds a few counts of this clone. DNA of the CDR3: TGTGCCAGCAGCTTAGAAAGGACAGGGCCTTATAGCAATCAGCCCCAGCATTTT. Translating it yields CASSLERTGPYSNQPQHF. The V gene is TRBV11-3, the J gene TRBJ1-5, with 8 bases identical to TRBD1. The trim removed 0 bases at V and 0 bases at J, leaving 7 bases unmatched. The CDR3 is 18 amino acids. CDR1 is SGHNT, CDR2 YENEEA, per germline.

The chain carries TRBV5-8 and TRBJ1-5; D is unresolved. V was clipped by 2 bases and J by 0 bases, with 12 bases between them. The germline V gene encodes CDR1 SGHTS and CDR2 YDEGEE. This CDR3 is 16 amino acids long. CDR3 residues: CASSLFRTGSNQPQHF. The CDR3 bases are TGTGCCAGCAGCTTATTTAGGACTGGTAGCAATCAGCCCCAGCATTTT.

This clone was detected only a few times. V is TRBV2 and J is TRBJ2-1, with 7 bases matching TRBD2. This CDR3 has 17 residues. Germline V gene lookup returns CDR1 SNHLY and CDR2 FYNNEI. V lost 2 bases and J lost 0; bases outside the gene matches: 7. DNA of the CDR3: TGTGCCAGCAGTGAATGGACTAGTGACCCCTCCTACAATGAGCAGTTCTTC. Translation gives CASSEWTSDPSYNEQFF.

The chain uses TRBV3-1 (or the pseudogene TRBV3-2) and TRBJ2-1, with D uncertain. Deletions cut 0 bases from V and 1 base from J, with 13 bases between. Germline V CDR1 and CDR2: LGHDT, YNNKEL (reference sequence). This CDR3 region has 17 residues. CDR3 in DNA: TGTGCCAGCAGCCAAGAGATAGTGGAGACGTCCTACAATGAGCAGTTCTTC. Encoded protein: CASSQEIVETSYNEQFF.

The chain employs TRBV21-1 and TRBJ2-1; TRBD2, the D gene given by the table, was not confirmed from the DNA. TRBV21-1 is shown as a pseudogene. There are 21 residues in the CDR3. CDR3 protein: CASSKTWTSSQLLSSYNEQFF. The CDR3 coding sequence is TGTGCCAGCAGCAAAACTTGGACTAGCTCCCAGCTGTTAAGCTCCTACAATGAGCAGTTCTTC.

This chain connects TRBV6-6 to TRBJ1-3; 7 positions agree with TRBD1. J gave up 0 bases and V 8 bases, and 7 bases lay outside the gene matches. Germline assignment: CDR1 MNHNY and CDR2 SVGAGI (reference sequence). This CDR3 comprises 15 residues. CDR3 amino acids: CASGLRQGSGNTIYF. The CDR3 DNA reads TGTGCCAGCGGGTTACGACAGGGCTCTGGAAACACCATATATTTT.